This TCR beta chain is drawn from a study of shared clonotypes between healthy human individuals. Overall study findings and caveats: Against clonotypes common to all four donors, non-shared ones had lower generation probabilities.

Notes on this clone: What it binds is not known.

The V gene's germline CDR1 is LNHDA and CDR2 SQIVND (reference sequence). Trimming took 9 bases from V and 5 from J, leaving 19 bases between them. This CDR3 comprises 14 residues. The table came from immunoSEQ multiplex PCR; TCRdb's copy has only in-frame clones and leaves some out. The sample has more than 850,000 clones, roughly 74% seen once. This sequence was found in a man aged 18 to 30 in good health. Some clones in this sample may be carry-over from other donors' samples. The V and J genes are TRBV19 and TRBJ1-1, with D perhaps matching TRBD1 (6 bases). Sequenced: memory CD4+ T cells from PBMCs. Sample subset: CD45RA-negative fraction. The CDR3 nucleotides read TGTGCCAGCAGATCCCCGGGGGCCGGGACTGAAGCTTTCTTT. It is translated as CASRSPGAGTEAFF.